A selection of T cell receptor beta chains follows, all from one sample in a study of T cells in Graves' hyperthyroidism and ophthalmopathy. A single record per CDR3 protein comes from TCRdb applying MiXCR to the multiplex PCR reads. The profile shows fewer than 900,000 distinct CDR3 sequences, 16% of them singletons. Material: blood. These receptors were taken from a man younger than 35 with Graves' hyperthyroidism. Both conserved end residues are part of each CDR3. The D gene is left open where the match is weak. Only part of the rows carry a size: once, few, many, or a class if the clone is expanded.

clone_size	d_call	v_call	j_call	cdr3_length	cdr3_aa	cdr3_nt
.	TRBD1	TRBV12-3/TRBV12-4	TRBJ1-1	15	CASRRREGAGTEASF	TGTGCCAGCAGGCGGAGGGAGGGGGCCGGCACTGAAGCTTCCTTT
.	.	TRBV10-3	TRBJ2-3	14	CAISIGSIPDTQYF	TGTGCCATCAGTATCGGGAGTATCCCAGATACGCAGTATTTT
many	.	TRBV20-1	TRBJ2-7	14	CSARAPEGSYEQYF	TGCAGTGCTAGAGCCCCGGAGGGCTCCTACGAGCAGTACTTC
few	.	TRBV7-9	TRBJ2-3	16	CASSHGLRKGPDTQYF	TGTGCCAGCAGTCACGGGCTTCGAAAAGGGCCAGATACGCAGTATTTT
.	.	TRBV6-6	TRBJ2-7	16	CASSYDGWERGYEQYF	TGTGCCAGCAGTTACGATGGGTGGGAGAGGGGCTACGAGCAGTACTTC
.	.	TRBV4-3	TRBJ1-5	18	CASSQDWAGGYSNQPQHF	TGCGCCAGCAGCCAAGATTGGGCAGGAGGTTATAGCAATCAGCCCCAGCATTTT
.	TRBD2	TRBV28	TRBJ2-1	12	CASRLAGREQFF	TGTGCCAGCAGGCTAGCGGGAAGGGAGCAGTTCTTC
many	TRBD1	TRBV20-1	TRBJ2-1	13	CSAGTGGTDEQFF	TGCAGTGCTGGGACAGGGGGCACGGATGAGCAGTTCTTC
many	TRBD1	TRBV28	TRBJ1-5	16	CASRGQGGWSNQPQHF	TGTGCCAGCAGGGGACAGGGTGGTTGGAGCAATCAGCCCCAGCATTTT
.	TRBD2	TRBV15	TRBJ2-7	16	CATSRGLAGLSYEQYF	TGTGCCACCAGCAGGGGACTAGCGGGACTTTCCTACGAGCAGTACTTC
few	.	TRBV12-3/TRBV12-4	TRBJ1-4	14	CASRRSGTNEKLFF	TGTGCCAGCAGACGGAGTGGAACTAATGAAAAACTGTTTTTT
.	TRBD2	TRBV20-1	TRBJ2-3	15	CSASPTSGTTDTQYF	TGCAGTGCTTCCCCTACTAGCGGGACCACAGATACGCAGTATTTT
.	.	TRBV7-9	TRBJ2-7	13	CASSLGGTHEQYF	TGTGCCAGCAGCTTAGGGGGGACCCACGAGCAGTACTTC